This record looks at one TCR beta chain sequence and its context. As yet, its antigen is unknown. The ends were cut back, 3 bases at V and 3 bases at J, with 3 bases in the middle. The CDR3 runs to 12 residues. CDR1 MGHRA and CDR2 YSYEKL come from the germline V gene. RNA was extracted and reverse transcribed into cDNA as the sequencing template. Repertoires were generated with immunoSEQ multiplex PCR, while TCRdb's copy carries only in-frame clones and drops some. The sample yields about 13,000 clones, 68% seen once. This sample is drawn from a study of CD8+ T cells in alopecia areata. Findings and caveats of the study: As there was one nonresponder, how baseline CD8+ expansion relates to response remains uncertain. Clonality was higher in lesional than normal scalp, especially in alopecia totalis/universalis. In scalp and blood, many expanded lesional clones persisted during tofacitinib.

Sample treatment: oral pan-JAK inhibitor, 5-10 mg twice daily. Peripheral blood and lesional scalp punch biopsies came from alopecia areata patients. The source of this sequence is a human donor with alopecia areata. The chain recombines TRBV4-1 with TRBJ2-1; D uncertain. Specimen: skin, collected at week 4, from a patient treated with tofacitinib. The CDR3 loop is CASSQGYNEQFF. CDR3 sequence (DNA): TGCGCCAGCAGCCAGGGCTACAATGAGCAGTTCTTC.